Sequencing of this TCR beta chain was carried out in a study of post-analysis software for immune sequencing data. In the study overall: The disease courses spanned relapsing-remitting, secondary progressive and progressive-relapsing forms of multiple sclerosis. Findings and limits, study-wide: When patients were compared with controls, 4 or 5 TRBV segments were more frequent, TRBV5-6, TRBV5-1 and TRBV20-1 among them.

Libraries were made from TCR beta cDNA, and they carried unique molecular identifiers. TCRdb processed the PCR reads anew with MiXCR; each CDR3 protein has one entry. The sample consists of roughly 800,000 distinct CDR3 sequences, approximately 53% of them appearing once. Of note for this clonotype: The antigen is undetermined.

Losses at the gene ends were 4 bases for V and 5 bases for J; bases not matched to a gene: 10. This CDR3 has 15 amino acids. The TCR originated in a girl between 5 and 17 years old with multiple sclerosis. Sequencing used blood. The rearrangement links TRBV12-3 or TRBV12-4 to TRBJ1-1; 7 positions agree with TRBD1. This CDR3 is CASSSVDRIGTEAFF. The CDR3 DNA is TGTGCCAGCAGTTCAGTGGACAGGATTGGGACTGAAGCTTTCTTT.